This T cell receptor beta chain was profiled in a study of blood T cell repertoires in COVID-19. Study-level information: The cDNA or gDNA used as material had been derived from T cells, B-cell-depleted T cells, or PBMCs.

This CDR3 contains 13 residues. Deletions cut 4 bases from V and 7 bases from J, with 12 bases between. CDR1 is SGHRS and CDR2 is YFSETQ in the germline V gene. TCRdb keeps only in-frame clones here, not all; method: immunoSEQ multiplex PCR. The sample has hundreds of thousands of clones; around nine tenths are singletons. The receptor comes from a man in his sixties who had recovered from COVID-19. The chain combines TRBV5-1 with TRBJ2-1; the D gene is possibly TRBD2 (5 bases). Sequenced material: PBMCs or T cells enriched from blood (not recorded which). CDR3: CASSETTTNEQFF. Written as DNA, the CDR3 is TGCGCCAGCAGCGAGACTACTACGAATGAGCAGTTCTTC.